This is a list of T cell receptor beta chains from one sample in a study of technical replicates of blood from a few donors. This table comes from immunoSEQ multiplex PCR, and its TCRdb copy is limited to in-frame clones, with some not included. Here the sample spans about 57,000 clones, approximately 86% being singletons. The sequenced sample was PBMCs. The receptors were sampled from a human donor in good health. Some clones in this sample may be carry-over from other donors' samples. The CDR3 runs from the conserved cysteine through the conserved F or W. Fields, in order: V gene, clone size, D gene, J gene, CDR3 DNA, CDR3 protein. D genes are given only for firm matches. Clone size is shown for a subset of rows, as once, few, many or a class of expanded clone.

v_call: TRBV5-1; clone_size: once; d_call: TRBD1; j_call: TRBJ2-7; cdr3_nt: TGCGCCAGCCGACAGGGAAGCTCCTACGAGCAGTACTTC; cdr3_aa: CASRQGSSYEQYF
v_call: TRBV6-5; clone_size: NA; d_call: TRBD1; j_call: TRBJ2-7; cdr3_nt: TGTGCCAGCAGTTCCGGGACAGGGATACGGGAGCAGTACTTC; cdr3_aa: CASSSGTGIREQYF
v_call: TRBV9; clone_size: NA; d_call: NA; j_call: TRBJ2-2; cdr3_nt: TGTGCCAGCACAGGGCCGAACACCGGGGAGCTGTTTTTT; cdr3_aa: CASTGPNTGELFF
v_call: TRBV19; clone_size: NA; d_call: TRBD1; j_call: TRBJ1-1; cdr3_nt: TGTGCCGGGACAGCACCTTTGAACACTGAAGCTTTCTTT; cdr3_aa: CAGTAPLNTEAFF
v_call: TRBV6-1; clone_size: NA; d_call: NA; j_call: TRBJ2-7; cdr3_nt: TGTGCCAGCAGTGAAAGGAGTCGACTTCCCGGGTACGAGCAGTACTTC; cdr3_aa: CASSERSRLPGYEQYF
v_call: TRBV7-8; clone_size: NA; d_call: TRBD2; j_call: TRBJ2-7; cdr3_nt: TGTGCCAGCTCTCCAGGTCAGGGGGGACTAGCGGGGGCCTACGAGCAGTACTTC; cdr3_aa: CASSPGQGGLAGAYEQYF
v_call: TRBV7-2; clone_size: NA; d_call: TRBD2; j_call: TRBJ2-1; cdr3_nt: TGTGCCAGCAGCTTAGTCGTTGCGGGGGGGTTGCAGTTCTTC; cdr3_aa: CASSLVVAGGLQFF
v_call: TRBV9; clone_size: NA; d_call: NA; j_call: TRBJ2-7; cdr3_nt: TGTGCCAGCAGCCTCAACTATGATCACGAGCAGTACTTC; cdr3_aa: CASSLNYDHEQYF
v_call: TRBV7-9; clone_size: NA; d_call: NA; j_call: TRBJ1-4; cdr3_nt: TGTGCCAGCAGCTTAGTGAGCTTCGAAGATGAAAAACTGTTTTTT; cdr3_aa: CASSLVSFEDEKLFF
v_call: TRBV19; clone_size: NA; d_call: TRBD1; j_call: TRBJ2-3; cdr3_nt: TGTGCCAGTAGTATGAGGACAGGGTCGACAGATACGCAGTATTTT; cdr3_aa: CASSMRTGSTDTQYF
v_call: TRBV6-6; clone_size: NA; d_call: NA; j_call: TRBJ2-3; cdr3_nt: TGTGCCAGCAGTTTCCAGGACACAGATACGCAGTATTTT; cdr3_aa: CASSFQDTDTQYF
v_call: TRBV5-6; clone_size: few; d_call: TRBD1; j_call: TRBJ1-2; cdr3_nt: TGTGCCAGCAGGCGGGACAGCTACGGCTACACCTTC; cdr3_aa: CASRRDSYGYTF
v_call: TRBV6-5; clone_size: NA; d_call: NA; j_call: TRBJ2-5; cdr3_nt: TGTGCCAGCATCGACAGTCGTCAAGAGACCCAGTACTTC; cdr3_aa: CASIDSRQETQYF
v_call: TRBV7-9; clone_size: NA; d_call: NA; j_call: TRBJ1-2; cdr3_nt: TGTGCCAGCAGGTTGGCGGGCCAGAACCATAACTATGGCTACACCTTC; cdr3_aa: CASRLAGQNHNYGYTF
v_call: TRBV19; clone_size: NA; d_call: NA; j_call: TRBJ1-5; cdr3_nt: TGTGCCAGTACCAATGACAGGTGGCCTCAGCCCCAGCATTTT; cdr3_aa: CASTNDRWPQPQHF
v_call: TRBV2; clone_size: NA; d_call: NA; j_call: TRBJ2-6; cdr3_nt: TGTGCCAGCAGTGAAGCGCTGGGGGGCTCTGGGGCCAACGTCCTGACTTTC; cdr3_aa: CASSEALGGSGANVLTF
v_call: TRBV19; clone_size: NA; d_call: NA; j_call: TRBJ1-2; cdr3_nt: TGTGCCAGTAGTATAGTCTTAGGGGGATCCAAAGGCTACACCTTC; cdr3_aa: CASSIVLGGSKGYTF
v_call: TRBV30; clone_size: NA; d_call: TRBD2; j_call: TRBJ2-7; cdr3_nt: TGTGCCTGGAGTATCGGACTAGCGGGAGGTGAGCAGTACTTC; cdr3_aa: CAWSIGLAGGEQYF
v_call: TRBV12-5; clone_size: NA; d_call: TRBD1; j_call: TRBJ2-5; cdr3_nt: TGTGCTAGTGGTCCCGGGACAGGGAGAGAGACCCAGTACTTC; cdr3_aa: CASGPGTGRETQYF
v_call: TRBV15; clone_size: medium-sized; d_call: TRBD1; j_call: TRBJ1-1; cdr3_nt: TGTGCCACCAGCGGCCTGACAGGGCGATACACTGAAGCTTTCTTT; cdr3_aa: CATSGLTGRYTEAFF
v_call: TRBV7-9; clone_size: NA; d_call: NA; j_call: TRBJ1-6; cdr3_nt: TGTGCCAGCAGCTCCTGGAGCCCGACGGGTAATTCACCCCTCCACTTT; cdr3_aa: CASSSWSPTGNSPLHF
v_call: TRBV11-3; clone_size: NA; d_call: TRBD1; j_call: TRBJ2-4; cdr3_nt: TGTGCCAGCAGCCCGTTGGGGAACAGGGGAGATGCCAAAAACATTCAGTACTTC; cdr3_aa: CASSPLGNRGDAKNIQYF
v_call: TRBV4-2; clone_size: NA; d_call: TRBD2; j_call: TRBJ2-3; cdr3_nt: TGTGCCAGCAGCCTCCGAGCGGGAGCGGAAGATACGCAGTATTTT; cdr3_aa: CASSLRAGAEDTQYF
v_call: TRBV9; clone_size: NA; d_call: TRBD2; j_call: TRBJ2-5; cdr3_nt: TGTGCCAGCAGCTATAGCGGGATCCCGCAAGAGACCCAGTACTTC; cdr3_aa: CASSYSGIPQETQYF
v_call: TRBV2; clone_size: NA; d_call: TRBD2; j_call: TRBJ2-7; cdr3_nt: TGTGCCAGCAGAGGACTAGCGGGCCCCTACGAGCAGTACTTC; cdr3_aa: CASRGLAGPYEQYF
v_call: TRBV5-1; clone_size: NA; d_call: TRBD1; j_call: TRBJ1-2; cdr3_nt: TGCGCCAGCAGCCTAGGGACAGGGGTTGGCTACACCTTC; cdr3_aa: CASSLGTGVGYTF
v_call: TRBV28; clone_size: NA; d_call: TRBD1; j_call: TRBJ2-7; cdr3_nt: TGTGCCAGCAGCCTCTCAGGGGGCTCTTACGAGCAGTACTTC; cdr3_aa: CASSLSGGSYEQYF
v_call: TRBV2; clone_size: NA; d_call: TRBD2; j_call: TRBJ2-4; cdr3_nt: TGTGCCAGCAGTGGTTTAGCGGGAGGACTAGCCAAAAACATTCAGTACTTC; cdr3_aa: CASSGLAGGLAKNIQYF
v_call: TRBV5-5; clone_size: NA; d_call: NA; j_call: TRBJ1-2; cdr3_nt: TGTGCCAGCAGCTTGGCCGTTATGAACTATGGCTACACCTTC; cdr3_aa: CASSLAVMNYGYTF
v_call: TRBV9; clone_size: NA; d_call: TRBD2; j_call: TRBJ2-7; cdr3_nt: TGTGCCAGCAGCGTAGCTGCGGGGGAGACCTACGAGCAGTACTTC; cdr3_aa: CASSVAAGETYEQYF
v_call: TRBV6-5; clone_size: NA; d_call: NA; j_call: TRBJ1-5; cdr3_nt: TGTGCCAGCAGCTACGACAGGCGTAGCAATCAGCCCCAGCATTTT; cdr3_aa: CASSYDRRSNQPQHF
v_call: TRBV29-1; clone_size: few; d_call: NA; j_call: TRBJ1-2; cdr3_nt: TGCAGCGTTGAAACGGTGCGTGGCTACACCTTC; cdr3_aa: CSVETVRGYTF
v_call: TRBV25-1; clone_size: NA; d_call: TRBD2; j_call: TRBJ2-7; cdr3_nt: TGTGCCAGCAGTGAATTTGCGGGAGGGTACTACGAGCAGTACTTC; cdr3_aa: CASSEFAGGYYEQYF
v_call: TRBV6-1; clone_size: NA; d_call: NA; j_call: TRBJ1-5; cdr3_nt: TGTGCCAGCAGTGAATGGAAAGGGGGTGGCAATCAGCCCCAGCATTTT; cdr3_aa: CASSEWKGGGNQPQHF
v_call: TRBV7-9; clone_size: NA; d_call: TRBD2; j_call: TRBJ2-1; cdr3_nt: TGTGCCAGCAGCTTAGGCGGGAGAGTCTACAATGAGCAGTTCTTC; cdr3_aa: CASSLGGRVYNEQFF
v_call: TRBV7-9; clone_size: few; d_call: NA; j_call: TRBJ1-1; cdr3_nt: TGTGCCAGCAGCTTATTTACAGAAGCTTTCTTT; cdr3_aa: CASSLFTEAFF
v_call: TRBV6-6; clone_size: NA; d_call: TRBD2; j_call: TRBJ2-5; cdr3_nt: TGTGCCAGCAGTAACATAGCGGGGCCGACCCAGTACTTC; cdr3_aa: CASSNIAGPTQYF
v_call: TRBV6-1; clone_size: NA; d_call: NA; j_call: TRBJ1-6; cdr3_nt: TGTGCCAGCACTGAAAAAAACTGGAGCTCCTATAATTCACCCCTCCACTTT; cdr3_aa: CASTEKNWSSYNSPLHF
v_call: TRBV6-1; clone_size: NA; d_call: TRBD2; j_call: TRBJ2-3; cdr3_nt: TGTGCCAGCAGTGAAAGGGGGGAGAGGATACTAGCGGGGGGGTTGCCAGATACGCAGTATTTT; cdr3_aa: CASSERGERILAGGLPDTQYF
v_call: TRBV4-2; clone_size: once; d_call: TRBD2; j_call: TRBJ2-7; cdr3_nt: TGTGCCAGCAGCCAAAAGTGGGGACTAGCGGTCTACGAGCAGTACTTC; cdr3_aa: CASSQKWGLAVYEQYF
v_call: TRBV5-4; clone_size: few; d_call: NA; j_call: TRBJ1-1; cdr3_nt: TGTGCCAGCAGCCTGCTTAGACTCACTGAAGCTTTCTTT; cdr3_aa: CASSLLRLTEAFF
v_call: TRBV30; clone_size: NA; d_call: NA; j_call: TRBJ2-6; cdr3_nt: TGTGCCTGGAGTCCAGGGCTCTCTGGGGCCAACGTCCTGACTTTC; cdr3_aa: CAWSPGLSGANVLTF
v_call: TRBV4-1; clone_size: NA; d_call: TRBD2; j_call: TRBJ2-5; cdr3_nt: TGCGCCAGCAGCCTCGGGGGGGGCCAAGAGACCCAGTACTTC; cdr3_aa: CASSLGGGQETQYF
v_call: TRBV2; clone_size: NA; d_call: NA; j_call: TRBJ1-1; cdr3_nt: TGTGCCAGCAGCTCCGGGACACTCCACACTGAAGCTTTCTTT; cdr3_aa: CASSSGTLHTEAFF
v_call: TRBV5-1; clone_size: few; d_call: NA; j_call: TRBJ1-1; cdr3_nt: TGCGCCAGCACCAAACAGGCATCGAACACTGAAGCTTTCTTT; cdr3_aa: CASTKQASNTEAFF
v_call: TRBV30; clone_size: NA; d_call: TRBD2; j_call: TRBJ2-7; cdr3_nt: TGTGCCTGGAGTACGCGGACTAGCGGCCGCATACGATCGCAGTACTTC; cdr3_aa: CAWSTRTSGRIRSQYF
v_call: TRBV18; clone_size: NA; d_call: NA; j_call: TRBJ1-1; cdr3_nt: TGTGCCAGCTCCGAAGGGGCGGACACTGAAGCTTTCTTT; cdr3_aa: CASSEGADTEAFF
v_call: TRBV25-1; clone_size: NA; d_call: NA; j_call: TRBJ2-7; cdr3_nt: TGTGCCAGCGGGGAGGCAACCTACGAGCAGTACTTC; cdr3_aa: CASGEATYEQYF
v_call: TRBV5-1; clone_size: NA; d_call: NA; j_call: TRBJ2-1; cdr3_nt: TGCGCCAGCAGGAGTGCCTACAATGAGCAGTTCTTC; cdr3_aa: CASRSAYNEQFF
v_call: TRBV7-2; clone_size: NA; d_call: NA; j_call: TRBJ2-1; cdr3_nt: TGTGCCAGCAGCCAGGGGAGCCTGGGGGTGGAGCAGTTCTTC; cdr3_aa: CASSQGSLGVEQFF
v_call: TRBV19; clone_size: NA; d_call: TRBD1; j_call: TRBJ2-2; cdr3_nt: TGTGCCAGTACTCGGACAGGATCGACCGGGGAGCTGTTTTTT; cdr3_aa: CASTRTGSTGELFF
v_call: TRBV28; clone_size: few; d_call: NA; j_call: TRBJ1-1; cdr3_nt: TGTGCCAGCAGTTTATATCCCGGGGTGAACACTGAAGCTTTCTTT; cdr3_aa: CASSLYPGVNTEAFF
v_call: TRBV6-6; clone_size: NA; d_call: NA; j_call: TRBJ1-1; cdr3_nt: TGTGCCAGCACCCGCTCCGCGGTGGGTGAAGCTTTCTTT; cdr3_aa: CASTRSAVGEAFF
v_call: TRBV5-1; clone_size: NA; d_call: NA; j_call: TRBJ2-7; cdr3_nt: TGCGCCAGCAGCCCTCTCTACGAGCAGTACTTC; cdr3_aa: CASSPLYEQYF
v_call: TRBV19; clone_size: NA; d_call: NA; j_call: TRBJ1-3; cdr3_nt: TGTGCCAGTAACCTTCGGGACACATCACCCCGAGGAAACACCATATATTTT; cdr3_aa: CASNLRDTSPRGNTIYF
v_call: TRBV2; clone_size: NA; d_call: NA; j_call: TRBJ2-2; cdr3_nt: TGTGCCAGCGCAACTAGGGAGACCGGGGAGCTGTTTTTT; cdr3_aa: CASATRETGELFF